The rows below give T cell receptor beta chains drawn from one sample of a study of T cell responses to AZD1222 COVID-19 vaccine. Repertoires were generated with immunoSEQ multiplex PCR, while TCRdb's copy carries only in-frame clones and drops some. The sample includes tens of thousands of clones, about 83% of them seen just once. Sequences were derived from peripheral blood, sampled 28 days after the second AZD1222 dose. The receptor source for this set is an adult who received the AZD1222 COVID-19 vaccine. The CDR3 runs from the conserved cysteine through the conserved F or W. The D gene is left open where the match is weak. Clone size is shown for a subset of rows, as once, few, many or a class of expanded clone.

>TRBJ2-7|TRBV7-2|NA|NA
CASSLRGKDYEQYF
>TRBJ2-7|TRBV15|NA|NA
CATSHGGLYEQYF
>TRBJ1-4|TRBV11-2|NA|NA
CASSSRTGISEKLFF
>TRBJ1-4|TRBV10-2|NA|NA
CASSDRGNEKLFF
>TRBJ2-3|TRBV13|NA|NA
CASSQTDTQYF
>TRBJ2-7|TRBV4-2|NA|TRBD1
CASSPRQGVLYEQYF
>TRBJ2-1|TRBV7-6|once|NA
CASSPRRGPDEQFF
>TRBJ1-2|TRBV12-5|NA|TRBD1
CASGFGQGANYGYTF
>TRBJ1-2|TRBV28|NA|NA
CASSTGHFYGYTF
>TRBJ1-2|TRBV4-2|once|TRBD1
CASSQSQGALGYTF
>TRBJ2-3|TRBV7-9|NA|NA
CASSAGRRNTQYF
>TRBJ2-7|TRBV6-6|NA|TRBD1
CATATGWFVEQYF
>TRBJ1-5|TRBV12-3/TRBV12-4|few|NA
CASGWRSNQPQHF
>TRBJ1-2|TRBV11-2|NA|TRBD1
CASSSPRQGAVGYTF
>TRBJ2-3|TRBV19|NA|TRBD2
CASSPTLGGADTQYF
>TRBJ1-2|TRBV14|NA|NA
CASSQISGDYGYTF
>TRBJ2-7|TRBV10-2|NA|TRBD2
CASSDPPGGIAYEQYF